This T cell receptor beta chain was sequenced in a study of Ad26.COV2.S vaccination and SARS-CoV-2 variants. Data came from immunoSEQ multiplex PCR; TCRdb stores just in-frame clones and leaves some out. This repertoire shows some 300,000 clones, around 84% found once; its top ten account for around 1.9%. The CDR3 loop spans 12 amino acids. The germline V gene has CDR1 LNHNV and CDR2 YYDKDF (reference sequence). V lost 6 bases and J 6 bases, leaving 8 bases between the germline ends. Treatment meaning: about 20 received Ad26.COV2.S at low or high dose, single or two shots; 5 received placebo; per-sample allocation not given. Vaccine and placebo recipients were sampled on day 63 after the first injection.

The genes are TRBV15 and TRBJ2-2; D unclear. The material sequenced was peripheral blood, taken in a trial of Ad26.COV2.S vaccine versus placebo. The TCR sequence derives from a person between 18 and 60 years old who received the Ad26.COV2.S COVID-19 vaccine or a placebo. The CDR3 DNA is TGTGCCACCAGTCGGCGCCCCGGGGAGCTGTTTTTT. Its protein is CATSRRPGELFF. Complete variable domain (other parts from reference TRBV15 and TRBJ2-2): DAMVIQNPRYQVTQFGKPVTLSCSQTLNHNVMYWYQQKSSQAPKLLFHYYDKDFNNEADTPDNFQSRRPNTSFCFLDIRSPGLGDTAMYLCATSRRPGELFFGEGSRLTVL.